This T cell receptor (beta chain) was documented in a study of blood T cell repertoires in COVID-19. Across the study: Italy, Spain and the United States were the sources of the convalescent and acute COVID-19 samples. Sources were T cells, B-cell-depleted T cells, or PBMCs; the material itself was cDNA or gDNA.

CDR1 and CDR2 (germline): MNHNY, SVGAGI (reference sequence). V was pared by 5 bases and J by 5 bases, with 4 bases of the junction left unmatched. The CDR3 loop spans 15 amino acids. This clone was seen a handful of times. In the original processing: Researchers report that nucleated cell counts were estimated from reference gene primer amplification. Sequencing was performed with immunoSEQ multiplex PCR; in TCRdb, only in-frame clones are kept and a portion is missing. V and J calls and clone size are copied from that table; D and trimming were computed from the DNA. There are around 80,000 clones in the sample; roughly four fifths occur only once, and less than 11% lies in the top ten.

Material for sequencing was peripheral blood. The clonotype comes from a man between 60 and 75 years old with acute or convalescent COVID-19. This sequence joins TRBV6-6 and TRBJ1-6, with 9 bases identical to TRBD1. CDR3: CASSRTGANNSPLHF. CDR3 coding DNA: TGTGCCAGCAGTCGGACAGGGGCGAATAATTCACCCCTCCACTTT.